This T cell receptor (beta chain) was identified during a study of neurological immune-mediated disorders. Whole-study results and caveats: CDR3 amino acid sequences of expanded clones were not shared across subjects, a result suggesting private repertoires in all groups.

The unsorted libraries were made from 2 million PBMCs kept at -80 C. The CDR3 extends over 16 amino acids. The junction had 12 bases not matched to a gene; V was cut back by 3 bases and J by 7 bases. Germline V lookup: CDR1 LNHNV, CDR2 YYDKDF (reference sequence). The sample holds many counts of this clonotype. Its specificity is unknown. MiXCR was run by TCRdb on the 5' RACE reads, yielding one entry per CDR3 protein. Found here are tens of thousands of distinct CDR3 sequences, under 20% of them singletons; the top ten hold 15%. The sequence came from a woman between 40 and 50 years old in good health. Material for sequencing was PBMCs. The chain uses TRBV15 and TRBJ1-5, with TRBD1 identical over 7 bases. The CDR3 here is CATSRSQGSLLQPQHF. The CDR3 DNA follows: TGTGCCACCAGCAGGTCACAGGGGTCCCTTCTCCAGCCCCAGCATTTT.